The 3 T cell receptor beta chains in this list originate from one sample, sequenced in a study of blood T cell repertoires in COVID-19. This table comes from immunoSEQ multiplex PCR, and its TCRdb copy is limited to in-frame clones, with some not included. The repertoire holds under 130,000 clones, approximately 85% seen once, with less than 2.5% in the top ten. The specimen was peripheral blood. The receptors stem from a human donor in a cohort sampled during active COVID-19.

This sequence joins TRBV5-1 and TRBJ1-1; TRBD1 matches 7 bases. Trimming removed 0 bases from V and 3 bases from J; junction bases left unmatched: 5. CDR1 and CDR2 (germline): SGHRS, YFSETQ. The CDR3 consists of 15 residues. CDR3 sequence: CASSLEPGQDTEAFF. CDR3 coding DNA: TGCGCCAGCAGCTTGGAACCTGGACAGGACACTGAAGCTTTCTTT.

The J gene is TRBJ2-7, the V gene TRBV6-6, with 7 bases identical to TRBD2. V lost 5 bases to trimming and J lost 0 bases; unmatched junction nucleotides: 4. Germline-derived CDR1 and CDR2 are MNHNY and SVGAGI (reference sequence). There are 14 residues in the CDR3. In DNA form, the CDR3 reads TGTGCCAGCAGTATGGGAGGGAGCTCCTACGAGCAGTACTTC. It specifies CASSMGGSSYEQYF.

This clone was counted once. CDR3 sequence reads: CASRSGTGYETQYF. Written as DNA, the CDR3 is TGCGCCAGCAGATCCGGGACAGGGTATGAGACCCAGTACTTC. V is TRBV5-1 and J is TRBJ2-5; TRBD1 matches at 9 bases. Germline trimming cut 5 bases from V and 5 bases from J; bases unmatched to any gene: 7. Germline CDR1 is SGHRS and CDR2 is YFSETQ. The CDR3 contains 14 residues.